This entry lists 9 T cell receptor beta chains sequenced from one sample in a study of blood T cells in healthy people across ages. With a J-beta primer mix and a sample-barcoded 5' primer, a second PCR ran roughly 6 to 12 cycles. MiXCR, applied by TCRdb to the 5' RACE reads, yields one record per CDR3 protein. The profile shows 900,000 to 950,000 distinct CDR3 sequences, almost 30% of them singletons. The sample was also linked to a second study, of T cells of mothers and their children.

The sample was blood. These receptor sequences come from a middle-aged woman in good health.

This chain connects TRBV6-5 to TRBJ1-1; a weak D match, TRBD1 (6 bases). Trimming took 6 bases from V and 4 from J, leaving 18 bases between them. There are 15 residues in the CDR3. Germline values: CDR1 MNHEY, CDR2 SVGAGI. This chain's CDR3 is CASRISLDRRTEAFF. For the CDR3, the DNA is TGTGCCAGCAGAATAAGCCTAGACAGGCGCACTGAAGCTTTCTTT.

This clonotype came up many times. The chain joins TRBV7-6 to TRBJ2-7, with D perhaps matching TRBD1 (5 bases). The length of the CDR3 is 14 residues. Germline assignment: CDR1 SGHVS and CDR2 FNYEAQ. Trimming pared 5 bases from V and 1 base from J, leaving 12 bases between. The CDR3 loop reads CASSVSRVSYEQYF. The CDR3 DNA reads as TGTGCCAGCAGCGTCTCCAGGGTTTCCTACGAGCAGTACTTC.

This clonotype has only one observation. The chain recombines TRBV29-1 with TRBJ2-4; maybe TRBD2 (7 bases). V was pared by 3 bases and J by 13 bases, with 22 bases between. CDR3 length: 14 amino acids. Germline V gives CDR1 SQVTM, CDR2 ANQGSEA. CDR3 bases: TGCAGCGTTGAGGCGGGAGACAGGCTGAGGGAGCAGTACTTC. This encodes CSVEAGDRLREQYF.

The chain has TRBV5-5 and TRBJ2-5; perhaps D is TRBD1 or TRBD2 (5 bases each). Germline assignment: CDR1 SGHKS and CDR2 YYEKEE (reference sequence). V shed 7 bases and J shed 7 bases, with 14 bases lying between them. The CDR3 loop spans 12 amino acids. The CDR3: CASLGTDGTQYF. The CDR3 nucleotides read TGTGCCAGCTTAGGGACGGACGGGACCCAGTACTTC.

Concerning this clonotype itself: An end of the junction does not agree with germline; a read error may underlie this. The rearrangement joins TRBV12-3 or TRBV12-4 to TRBJ2-3; D is possibly TRBD2 (5 bases). This CDR3 spans 15 amino acids. The CDR3 protein is CASSEGSGSADMQYF. In nucleotides, the CDR3 is TGTGCCAGCAGTGAGGGCAGCGGAAGCGCAGATATGCAGTATTTT.

Only a few counts were recorded for this clonotype. The CDR3 is CASSLDRGGMNTEAFF. CDR3 DNA: TGCGCCAGCAGCTTGGACAGGGGTGGGATGAACACTGAAGCTTTCTTT. The genes are TRBV5-1 and TRBJ1-1, with 7 bases identical to TRBD1. J lost 0 bases, V lost 0 bases, and 5 bases had no gene match. The CDR3 covers 16 residues. Germline values: CDR1 SGHRS, CDR2 YFSETQ.

This clonotype occurred a few times. The rearrangement joins TRBV14 to TRBJ1-2; D gene unclear. Between the trimmed V and J ends, which lost 0 bases and 2 bases, there was a span of 4 bases. The CDR3 loop spans 13 amino acids. From germline, CDR1 is SGHDN and CDR2 FVKESK. The CDR3, as DNA: TGTGCCAGCAGCCAAGAAAAAAACTATGGCTACACCTTC. Protein product: CASSQEKNYGYTF.

The CDR3 bases are TGTGCCAGCAGGCCTAGCCCCTCTCCCCCCGGGGAGCTGTTTTTT. Protein: CASRPSPSPPGELFF. V is TRBV28 and J is TRBJ2-2, with a possible D match to TRBD2 (5 bases). V lost 6 bases and J lost 6, with 17 bases in between. Germline assignment: CDR1 MDHEN and CDR2 SYDVKM. The CDR3 sequence is 15 residues long.

This clonotype was detected ten times or more. This chain uses TRBV15 with TRBJ1-6; the match to TRBD1 covers 9 bases. CDR1 LNHNV and CDR2 YYDKDF come from the germline V gene (reference sequence). The CDR3 has 14 residues. V shed 5 bases, J shed 9 bases, and the junction held 5 bases outside the gene matches. DNA for the CDR3: TGTGCCACCAGCCGGGACAGGGCTAGTTCACCCCTCCACTTT. It specifies CATSRDRASSPLHF. The variable domain in full, completed from reference TRBV15 and TRBJ1-6, reads DAMVIQNPRYQVTQFGKPVTLSCSQTLNHNVMYWYQQKSSQAPKLLFHYYDKDFNNEADTPDNFQSRRPNTSFCFLDIRSPGLGDTAMYLCATSRDRASSPLHFGNGTRLTVT.